The following is a T cell receptor beta chain sequence with its context. Antigen specificity is unknown. Those who donated were healthy bone marrow donors. These data originate in a study of cytomegalovirus exposure and HLA in healthy donors. The PCR employed 60 Vbeta primers together with 13 Jbeta primers. The protocol was immunoSEQ multiplex PCR, while the TCRdb copy is restricted to in-frame clones and leaves out a portion. The table lists 200,000 or so clones, approximately 80% of them singletons, with about 3.1% in the top ten. Findings of the study overall: The likely origin of a cluster of highly shared sequence variants was a sequencing artifact.

V lost 6 bases and J lost 7, with 12 bases in between. Germline CDR1 is MDHEN and CDR2 is SYDVKM. CDR3 length: 12 amino acids. The chain carries TRBV28 and TRBJ1-2, with D unresolved. This TCR was recovered from a man aged 25-45 years in good health and CMV-seronegative. Input material: PBMCs. Written as DNA, the CDR3 is TGTGCCAGCAGGAAGCCGGGGTCTGGCTACACCTTC. This codes for CASRKPGSGYTF.